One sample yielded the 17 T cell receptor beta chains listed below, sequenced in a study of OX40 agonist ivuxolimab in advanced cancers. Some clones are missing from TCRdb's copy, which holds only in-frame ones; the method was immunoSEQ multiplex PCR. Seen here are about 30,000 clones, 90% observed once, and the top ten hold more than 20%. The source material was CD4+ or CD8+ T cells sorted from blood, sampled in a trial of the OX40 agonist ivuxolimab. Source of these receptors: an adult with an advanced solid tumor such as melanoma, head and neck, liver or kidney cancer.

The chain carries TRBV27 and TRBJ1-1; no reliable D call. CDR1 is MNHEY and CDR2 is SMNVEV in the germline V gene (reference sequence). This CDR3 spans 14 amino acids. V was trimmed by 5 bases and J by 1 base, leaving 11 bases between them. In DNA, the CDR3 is TGTGCCAGCAGTGTAGGCGTAGAGAACACTGAAGCTTTCTTT. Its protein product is CASSVGVENTEAFF.

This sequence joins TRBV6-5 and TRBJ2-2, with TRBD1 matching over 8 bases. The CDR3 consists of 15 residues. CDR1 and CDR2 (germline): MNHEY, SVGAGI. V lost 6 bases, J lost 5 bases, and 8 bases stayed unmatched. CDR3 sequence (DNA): TGTGCCAGCAGCCCCGACAGGGGTATGACCGGGGAGCTGTTTTTT. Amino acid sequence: CASSPDRGMTGELFF.

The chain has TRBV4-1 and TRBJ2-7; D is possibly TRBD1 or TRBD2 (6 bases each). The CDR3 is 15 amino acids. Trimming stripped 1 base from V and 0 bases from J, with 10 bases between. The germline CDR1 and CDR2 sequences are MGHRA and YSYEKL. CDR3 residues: CASSQVTGASYEQYF. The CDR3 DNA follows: TGCGCCAGCAGCCAAGTCACGGGGGCCTCCTACGAGCAGTACTTC.

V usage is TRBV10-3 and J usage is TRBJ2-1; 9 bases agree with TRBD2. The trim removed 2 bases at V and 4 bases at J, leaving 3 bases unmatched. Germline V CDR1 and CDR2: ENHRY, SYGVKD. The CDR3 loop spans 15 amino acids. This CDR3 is CAISEGTSSYNEQFF. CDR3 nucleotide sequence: TGTGCCATCAGTGAGGGGACTAGCTCTTACAATGAGCAGTTCTTC.

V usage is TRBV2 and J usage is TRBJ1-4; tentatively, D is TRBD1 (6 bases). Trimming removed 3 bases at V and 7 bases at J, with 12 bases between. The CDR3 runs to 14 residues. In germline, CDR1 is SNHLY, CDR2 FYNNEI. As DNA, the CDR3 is TGTGCCAGCAGTGATGAGCAGGGGCGTGAAAAACTGTTTTTT. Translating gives CASSDEQGREKLFF.

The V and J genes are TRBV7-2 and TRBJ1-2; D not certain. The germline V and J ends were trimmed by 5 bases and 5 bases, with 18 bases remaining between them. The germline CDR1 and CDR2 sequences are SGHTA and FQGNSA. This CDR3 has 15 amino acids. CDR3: CASSPTPPGSYGYTF. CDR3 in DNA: TGTGCCAGCAGCCCCACCCCACCGGGTTCATATGGCTACACCTTC. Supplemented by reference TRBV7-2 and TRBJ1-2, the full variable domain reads GAGVSQSPSNKVTEKGKDVELRCDPISGHTALYWYRQSLGQGLEFLIYFQGNSAPDKSGLPSDRFSAERTGGSVSTLTIQRTQQEDSAVYLCASSPTPPGSYGYTFGSGTRLTVV.

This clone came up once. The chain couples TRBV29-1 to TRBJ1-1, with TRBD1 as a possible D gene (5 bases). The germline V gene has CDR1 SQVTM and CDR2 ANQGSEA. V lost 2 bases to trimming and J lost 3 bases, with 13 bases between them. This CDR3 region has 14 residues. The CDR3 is CSVEWAGSDTEAFF. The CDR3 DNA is TGCAGCGTTGAATGGGCAGGGTCGGACACTGAAGCTTTCTTT.

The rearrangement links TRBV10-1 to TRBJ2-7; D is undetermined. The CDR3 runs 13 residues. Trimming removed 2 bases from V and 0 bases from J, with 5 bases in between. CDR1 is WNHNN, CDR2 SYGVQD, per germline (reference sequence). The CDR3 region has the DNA TGCGCCAGCAGTGAGGGCAGCTCCTACGAGCAGTACTTC. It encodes CASSEGSSYEQYF.

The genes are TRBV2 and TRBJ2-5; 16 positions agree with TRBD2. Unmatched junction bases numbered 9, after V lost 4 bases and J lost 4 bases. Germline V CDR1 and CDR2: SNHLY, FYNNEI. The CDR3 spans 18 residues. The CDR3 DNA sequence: TGTGCCAGCAGTGGTTCGGGACTAGCGGGAGGGGGGGTAGAGACCCAGTACTTC. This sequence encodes CASSGSGLAGGGVETQYF.

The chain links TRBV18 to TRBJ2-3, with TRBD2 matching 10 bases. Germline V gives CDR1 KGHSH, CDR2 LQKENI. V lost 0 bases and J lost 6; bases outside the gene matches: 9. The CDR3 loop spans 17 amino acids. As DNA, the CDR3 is TGTGCCAGCTCACCACCCCCAGCTAGCGGGAGTAAGGATACGCAGTATTTT. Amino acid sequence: CASSPPPASGSKDTQYF.

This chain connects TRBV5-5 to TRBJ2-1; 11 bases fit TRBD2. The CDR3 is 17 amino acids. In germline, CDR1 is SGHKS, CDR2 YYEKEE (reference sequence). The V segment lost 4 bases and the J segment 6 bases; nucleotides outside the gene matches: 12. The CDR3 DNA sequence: TGTGCCAGCAGCCGCGAAATAGCGGGAGGGCCGGTCAATGAGCAGTTCTTC. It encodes CASSREIAGGPVNEQFF.

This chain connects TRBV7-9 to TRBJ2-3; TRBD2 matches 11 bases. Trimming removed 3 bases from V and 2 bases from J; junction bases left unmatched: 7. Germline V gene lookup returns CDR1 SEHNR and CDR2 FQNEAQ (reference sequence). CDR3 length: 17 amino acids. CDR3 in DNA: TGTGCCAGCAGCTTCGACGGGACTAGCGGATACACAGATACGCAGTATTTT. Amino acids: CASSFDGTSGYTDTQYF.

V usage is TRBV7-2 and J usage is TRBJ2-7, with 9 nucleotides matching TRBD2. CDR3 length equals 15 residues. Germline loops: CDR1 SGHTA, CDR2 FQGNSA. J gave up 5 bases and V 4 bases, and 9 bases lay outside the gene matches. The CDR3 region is CASSSKVAGVNEQYF. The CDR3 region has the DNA TGTGCCAGCAGCTCAAAAGTAGCGGGAGTAAACGAGCAGTACTTC.

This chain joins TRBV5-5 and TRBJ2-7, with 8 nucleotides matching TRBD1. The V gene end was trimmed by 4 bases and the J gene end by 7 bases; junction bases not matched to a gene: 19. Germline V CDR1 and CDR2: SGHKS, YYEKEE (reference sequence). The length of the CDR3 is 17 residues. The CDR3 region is CASSLAGTGPLYAEQYF. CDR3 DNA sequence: TGTGCCAGCAGCCTGGCTGGGACAGGACCCCTCTACGCAGAGCAGTACTTC.

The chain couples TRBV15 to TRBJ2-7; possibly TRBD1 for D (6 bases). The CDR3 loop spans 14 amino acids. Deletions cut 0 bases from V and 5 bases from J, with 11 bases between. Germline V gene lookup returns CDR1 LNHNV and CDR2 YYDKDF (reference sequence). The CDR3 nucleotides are TGTGCCACCAGCAGAGACAGGGGTTTCGACGAGCAGTACTTC. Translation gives CATSRDRGFDEQYF. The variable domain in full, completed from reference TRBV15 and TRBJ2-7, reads DAMVIQNPRYQVTQFGKPVTLSCSQTLNHNVMYWYQQKSSQAPKLLFHYYDKDFNNEADTPDNFQSRRPNTSFCFLDIRSPGLGDTAMYLCATSRDRGFDEQYFGPGTRLTVT.

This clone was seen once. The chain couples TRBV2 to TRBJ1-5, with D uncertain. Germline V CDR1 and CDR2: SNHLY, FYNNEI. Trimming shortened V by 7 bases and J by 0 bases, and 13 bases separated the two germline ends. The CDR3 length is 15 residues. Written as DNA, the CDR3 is TGTGCCAGCACAGTATGGATTTCTAGCAATCAGCCCCAGCATTTT. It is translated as CASTVWISSNQPQHF.

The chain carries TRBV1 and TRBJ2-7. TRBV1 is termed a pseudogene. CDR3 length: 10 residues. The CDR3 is CTSSQGEQYF. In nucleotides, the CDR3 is TGCACCAGCAGCCAAGGCGAGCAGTACTTC.